The 19 T cell receptor beta chains below come from one sample, sequenced in a study of blood T cells in healthy people across ages. Using a J-beta primer mix together with a sample-barcoded 5' primer, a second PCR was run for roughly 6 to 12 cycles. TCRdb processed the 5' RACE reads anew with MiXCR; each CDR3 protein has one entry. This sample has roughly 1.6 million distinct CDR3 sequences, with approximately 32% found just once. Sequencing was done on a sample of blood. The receptors were sampled from a woman younger than 45 in good health.

In its sample, this clonotype was seen a few times. The genes are TRBV6-1 and TRBJ2-1, with 14 positions matching TRBD2. Losses at the gene ends were 7 bases for V and 2 bases for J; bases not matched to a gene: 7. CDR3 length: 17 amino acids. Germline CDR1 and CDR2: MNHNS and SASEGT. The CDR3 coding sequence is TGTGCCAGCAAATCCGGGACTAGCGGGAGTCCCTACAATGAGCAGTTCTTC. Its protein product is CASKSGTSGSPYNEQFF.

This clonotype was counted many times. The gene calls are TRBV7-3 and TRBJ2-5, with D hard to call. V shed 5 bases and J shed 4 bases, with 11 bases lying between them. Germline V CDR1 and CDR2: SGHTA, FQGTGA. The CDR3 is 13 residues long. CDR3 DNA sequence: TGTGCCAGCAGCCCAACCAAATCAGAGACCCAGTACTTC. It encodes CASSPTKSETQYF. The entire variable domain, with the rest obtained from reference TRBV7-3 and TRBJ2-5, is as follows: GAGVSQTPSNKVTEKGKYVELRCDPISGHTALYWYRQSLGQGPEFLIYFQGTGAADDSGLPNDRFFAVRPEGSVSTLKIQRTERGDSAVYLCASSPTKSETQYFGPGTRLLVL.

This clonotype was seen only a few times. CDR3 sequence (DNA): TGCAGTGCGGAAACTAGCGGGAGGGCCGGGGTGCTGGTAGATACGCAGTATTTT. The encoded protein is CSAETSGRAGVLVDTQYF. This chain joins TRBV20-1 and TRBJ2-3, with 13 bases lining up with TRBD2. Germline V gene sequence: CDR1 DFQATT, CDR2 SNEGSKA (reference sequence). The CDR3 runs to 18 residues. J lost 5 bases, V lost 6 bases, and 17 bases had no gene match.

V and J are TRBV6-5 and TRBJ2-7; 10 bases fit TRBD1. The CDR3 runs to 16 residues. The germline V gene encodes CDR1 MNHEY and CDR2 SVGAGI. V shed 6 bases, J shed 3 bases, and the junction held 11 bases outside the gene matches. The CDR3 sequence: CASSRDRGTVGYEQYF. CDR3 in DNA: TGTGCCAGCAGCCGGGACAGGGGTACCGTAGGCTACGAGCAGTACTTC.

The genes are TRBV30 and TRBJ2-1; D could derive from TRBD1 or TRBD2 (6 bases each). This CDR3 is 15 amino acids long. The ends were cut back, 2 bases at V and 9 bases at J, with 20 bases in the middle. The germline V gene has CDR1 GTSNPN and CDR2 SVGIG (reference sequence). In nucleotides, the CDR3 is TGTGCCTGGAGTCACCCGAGGGCCGGAGGGGGTGAGCAGTTCTTC. Protein sequence: CAWSHPRAGGGEQFF.

Only a few counts were recorded for this clonotype. The V call is TRBV9, the J call TRBJ2-3, with 7 bases matching TRBD1. Losses at the gene ends were 7 bases for V and 3 bases for J; bases not matched to a gene: 11. Germline CDR1 and CDR2: SGDLS and YYNGEE. The CDR3 totals 15 residues. The CDR3 region has the DNA TGTGCCAGCCCTAGGGGGCCAAAAGCGACAGATACGCAGTATTTT. This sequence encodes CASPRGPKATDTQYF. Supplemented by reference TRBV9 and TRBJ2-3, the full variable domain reads DSGVTQTPKHLITATGQRVTLRCSPRSGDLSVYWYQQSLDQGLQFLIQYYNGEERAKGNILERFSAQQFPDLHSELNLSSLELGDSALYFCASPRGPKATDTQYFGPGTRLTVL.

V usage is TRBV10-1 and J usage is TRBJ2-4; no definite D call. The CDR3 totals 14 residues. Trimming took 4 bases from V and 0 from J, leaving 7 bases between them. Germline CDR1 WNHNN, CDR2 SYGVQD (reference sequence). This chain's CDR3 is CASSASIAKNIQYF. The DNA for the CDR3 is TGCGCCAGCAGTGCATCCATAGCCAAAAACATTCAGTACTTC.

The chain employs TRBV19 and TRBJ2-7, with 8 bases identical to TRBD1. CDR3 length: 14 residues. V lost 4 bases and J lost 3; bases outside the gene matches: 5. Germline values: CDR1 LNHDA, CDR2 SQIVND (reference sequence). The CDR3 spells CASSKVTGVYEQYF. The CDR3 region has the DNA TGTGCCAGTAGTAAGGTGACAGGGGTCTACGAGCAGTACTTC. Full variable domain (remainder filled in from reference TRBV19 and TRBJ2-7): DGGITQSPKYLFRKEGQNVTLSCEQNLNHDAMYWYRQDPGQGLRLIYYSQIVNDFQKGDIAEGYSVSREKKESFPLTVTSAQKNPTAFYLCASSKVTGVYEQYFGPGTRLTVT.

With respect to this clonotype: A read error may explain this, as a much larger clone is one base away. No conserved phenylalanine or tryptophan ends this CDR3, so it is likely a read error. V is TRBV2 and J is TRBJ2-7, with TRBD1 matching 8 bases. In germline, CDR1 is SNHLY, CDR2 FYNNEI. J lost 6 bases, V lost 3 bases, and 10 bases had no gene match. The CDR3 is 15 amino acids. The CDR3, as DNA: TGTGCCAGCAGTGAGCGACAGGGGCTAAAACGCGAGCAGTACCTC. This gives the protein CASSERQGLKREQYL.

This chain uses TRBV21-1 with TRBJ2-7; the table names TRBD1, a call not compared with the DNA. TRBV21-1 is classified as a pseudogene. CDR3 length equals 15 residues. The CDR3 DNA reads as TGTGCCAGCAGCGCCCTGGTGGGGGTTCCCTACGAGCAGTACTTC. Encoded protein: CASSALVGVPYEQYF.

The J gene is TRBJ2-2, the V gene TRBV12-3 or TRBV12-4; D might be TRBD1 (5 bases). The CDR3 is made up of 15 amino acids. Trimming took 3 bases from V and 5 from J, leaving 13 bases between them. CDR3 protein: CASSFGRVITGELFF. The CDR3 DNA sequence: TGTGCCAGCAGTTTCGGCAGGGTGATAACCGGGGAGCTGTTTTTT.

The chain employs TRBV7-2 and TRBJ1-2; 11 bases line up with TRBD1. The trim removed 5 bases at V and 7 bases at J, leaving 6 bases unmatched. The CDR3 is 14 amino acids. Germline loops: CDR1 SGHTA, CDR2 FQGNSA. This CDR3 is CASSQDRGRRGYTF. The CDR3 DNA reads TGTGCCAGCAGCCAGGACAGGGGGCGGCGTGGCTACACCTTC.

This clonotype was recorded at least ten times. The gene calls are TRBV4-1 and TRBJ2-7, with D perhaps TRBD2 (5 bases). The V end lost 3 bases, the J end lost 12 bases, and 24 bases lay between the germline ends. The CDR3 sequence is 15 residues long. Germline values: CDR1 MGHRA, CDR2 YSYEKL. CDR3 protein: CASSQDWSLGSEVYF. The DNA for the CDR3 is TGCGCCAGCAGCCAGGACTGGTCGTTGGGCAGCGAGGTGTACTTC.

This clonotype was counted only a few times. The chain combines TRBV12-3 or TRBV12-4 with TRBJ2-7; D gene unclear. The CDR3 has 14 amino acids. V was shortened by 7 bases and J by 0 bases, with 13 bases between the two germline ends. The CDR3 sequence: CASTYTGSSYEQYF. The CDR3 DNA reads as TGTGCCAGCACCTACACCGGGTCCTCCTACGAGCAGTACTTC.

This clonotype was seen only a few times. The V gene is TRBV20-1, the J gene TRBJ2-3; 9 nucleotides line up with TRBD1. There are 15 residues in the CDR3. V gave up 7 bases and J gave up 4 bases; unmatched junction bases: 12. Germline CDR1 DFQATT, CDR2 SNEGSKA (reference sequence). The CDR3: CSVHPGTGKSDTQYF. The CDR3 DNA reads TGCAGTGTTCACCCCGGGACAGGGAAATCAGATACGCAGTATTTT.

This clonotype was observed a few times. The V gene is TRBV15, the J gene TRBJ2-3; TRBD2 agrees at 8 bases. The CDR3 loop spans 17 amino acids. Per the germline V gene, CDR1 is LNHNV and CDR2 is YYDKDF (reference sequence). V lost 0 bases to trimming and J lost 3 bases; unmatched junction nucleotides: 8. The CDR3 coding sequence is TGTGCCACCAGCAGAGATTCAATAGCGGGACCAACAGATACGCAGTATTTT. Residues: CATSRDSIAGPTDTQYF.

Ten or more counts support this clonotype. The chain employs TRBV7-2 and TRBJ2-1; 8 positions match TRBD2. Trimming removed 1 base from V and 5 bases from J; junction bases left unmatched: 1. Germline V gives CDR1 SGHTA, CDR2 FQGNSA. The CDR3 has 14 residues. The CDR3 coding sequence is TGTGCCAGCAGCTTAGAACTAGCGGACAATGAGCAGTTCTTC. The encoded protein is CASSLELADNEQFF.

J is TRBJ2-3 and V is TRBV12-3 or TRBV12-4, with 7 positions matching TRBD2. This CDR3 has 13 amino acids. Trimming cost V 7 bases and J 4 bases; bases outside gene matches: 5. The DNA of the CDR3 is TGTGCCAGCACCGGGGCGGGGGCAGATACGCAGTATTTT. Translation: CASTGAGADTQYF.

V is TRBV20-1 and J is TRBJ2-3; no reliable D call. The CDR3 has 13 amino acids. In germline, CDR1 is DFQATT, CDR2 SNEGSKA (reference sequence). V gave up 7 bases and J gave up 1 base, with 12 bases separating them. CDR3 DNA sequence: TGCAGTGTTAGGGCGGAGCGCACAGATACGCAGTATTTT. Encoded protein: CSVRAERTDTQYF.